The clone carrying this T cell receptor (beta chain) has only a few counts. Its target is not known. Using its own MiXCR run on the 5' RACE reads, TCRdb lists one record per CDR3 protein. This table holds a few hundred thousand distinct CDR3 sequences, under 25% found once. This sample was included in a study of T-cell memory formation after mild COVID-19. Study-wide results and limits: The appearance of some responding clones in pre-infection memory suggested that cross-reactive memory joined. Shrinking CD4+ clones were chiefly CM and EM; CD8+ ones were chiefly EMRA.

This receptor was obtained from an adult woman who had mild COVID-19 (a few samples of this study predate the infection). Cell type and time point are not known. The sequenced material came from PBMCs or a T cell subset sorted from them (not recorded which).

CDR3: CASFQGGSSTEAFF. The CDR3 DNA follows: TGTGCCAGCTTCCAAGGGGGGAGTTCCACTGAAGCTTTCTTT. The J gene is TRBJ1-1, the V gene TRBV6-5; TRBD1 is a possible D gene (6 bases). V shed 8 bases and J shed 4 bases, with 17 bases lying between them. Germline values: CDR1 MNHEY, CDR2 SVGAGI. The CDR3 is 14 residues long.